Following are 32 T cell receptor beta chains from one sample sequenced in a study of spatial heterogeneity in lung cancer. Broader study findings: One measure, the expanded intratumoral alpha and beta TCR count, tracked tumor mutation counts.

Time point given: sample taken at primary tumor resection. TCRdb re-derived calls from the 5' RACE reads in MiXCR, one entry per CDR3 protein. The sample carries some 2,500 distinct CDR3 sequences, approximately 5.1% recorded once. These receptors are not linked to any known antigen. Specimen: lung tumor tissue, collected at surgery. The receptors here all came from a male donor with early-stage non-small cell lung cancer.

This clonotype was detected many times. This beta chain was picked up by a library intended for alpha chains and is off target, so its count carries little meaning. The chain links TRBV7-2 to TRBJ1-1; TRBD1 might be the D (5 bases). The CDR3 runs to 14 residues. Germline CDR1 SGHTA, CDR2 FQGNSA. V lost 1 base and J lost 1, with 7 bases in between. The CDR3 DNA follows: TGTGCCAGCAGCTTAGACAGGCCGAACACTGAAGCTTTCTTT. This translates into CASSLDRPNTEAFF.

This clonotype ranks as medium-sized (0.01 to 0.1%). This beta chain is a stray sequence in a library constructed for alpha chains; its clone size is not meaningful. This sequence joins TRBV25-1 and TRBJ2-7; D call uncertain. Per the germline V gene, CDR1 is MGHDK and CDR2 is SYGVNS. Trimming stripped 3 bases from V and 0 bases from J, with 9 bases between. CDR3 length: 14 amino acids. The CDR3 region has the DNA TGTGCCAGCAGTGACGAACTGGGCTCCTACGAGCAGTACTTC. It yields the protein CASSDELGSYEQYF.

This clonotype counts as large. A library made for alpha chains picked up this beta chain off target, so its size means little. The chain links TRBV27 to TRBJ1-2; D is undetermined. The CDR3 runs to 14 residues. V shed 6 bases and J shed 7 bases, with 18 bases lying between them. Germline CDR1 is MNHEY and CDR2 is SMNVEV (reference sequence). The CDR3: CASRESLAGGGYTF. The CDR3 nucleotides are TGTGCCAGCAGAGAAAGTCTGGCGGGAGGTGGCTACACCTTC.

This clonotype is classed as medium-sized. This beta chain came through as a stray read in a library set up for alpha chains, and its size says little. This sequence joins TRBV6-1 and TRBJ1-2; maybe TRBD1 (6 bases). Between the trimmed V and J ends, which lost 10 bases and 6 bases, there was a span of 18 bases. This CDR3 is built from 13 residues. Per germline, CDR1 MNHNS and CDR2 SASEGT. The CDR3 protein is CANNRDGFDGYTF. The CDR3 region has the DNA TGTGCCAATAACAGGGATGGGTTTGATGGCTACACCTTC.

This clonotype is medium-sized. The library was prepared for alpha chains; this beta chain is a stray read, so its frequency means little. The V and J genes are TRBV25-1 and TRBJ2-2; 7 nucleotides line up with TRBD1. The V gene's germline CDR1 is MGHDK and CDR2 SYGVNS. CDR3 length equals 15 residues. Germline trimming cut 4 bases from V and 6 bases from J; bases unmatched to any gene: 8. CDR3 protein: CASSGQGRWAGELFF. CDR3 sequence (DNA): TGTGCCAGCAGTGGACAGGGCCGGTGGGCCGGGGAGCTGTTTTTT.

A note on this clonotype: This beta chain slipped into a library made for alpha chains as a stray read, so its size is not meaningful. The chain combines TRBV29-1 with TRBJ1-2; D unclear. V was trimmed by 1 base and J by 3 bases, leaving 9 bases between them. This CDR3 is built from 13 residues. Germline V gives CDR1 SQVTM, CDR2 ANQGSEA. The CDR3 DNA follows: TGCAGCGTTGAAGTCGCGGTTTACTATGGCTACACCTTC. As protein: CSVEVAVYYGYTF.

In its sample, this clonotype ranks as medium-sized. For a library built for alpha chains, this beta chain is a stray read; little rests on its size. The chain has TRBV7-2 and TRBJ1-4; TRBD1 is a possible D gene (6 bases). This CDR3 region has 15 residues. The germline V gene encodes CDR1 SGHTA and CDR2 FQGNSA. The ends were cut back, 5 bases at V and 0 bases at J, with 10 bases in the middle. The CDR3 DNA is TGTGCCAGCAGCAGAACAGGGCCAACTAATGAAAAACTGTTTTTT. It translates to CASSRTGPTNEKLFF.

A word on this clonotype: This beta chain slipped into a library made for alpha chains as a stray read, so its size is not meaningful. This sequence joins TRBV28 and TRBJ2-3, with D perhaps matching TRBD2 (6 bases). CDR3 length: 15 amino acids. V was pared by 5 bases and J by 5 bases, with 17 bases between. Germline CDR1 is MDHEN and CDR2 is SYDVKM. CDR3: CASSASGLSIDTQYF. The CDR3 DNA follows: TGTGCCAGCAGTGCCTCGGGACTCAGTATAGATACGCAGTATTTT.

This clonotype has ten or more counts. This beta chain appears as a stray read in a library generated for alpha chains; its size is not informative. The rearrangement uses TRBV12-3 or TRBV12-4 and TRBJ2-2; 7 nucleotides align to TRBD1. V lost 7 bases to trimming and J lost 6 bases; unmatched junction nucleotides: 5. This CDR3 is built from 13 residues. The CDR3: CASMTGWSGELFF. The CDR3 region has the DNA TGTGCCAGCATGACAGGGTGGTCCGGGGAGCTGTTTTTT.

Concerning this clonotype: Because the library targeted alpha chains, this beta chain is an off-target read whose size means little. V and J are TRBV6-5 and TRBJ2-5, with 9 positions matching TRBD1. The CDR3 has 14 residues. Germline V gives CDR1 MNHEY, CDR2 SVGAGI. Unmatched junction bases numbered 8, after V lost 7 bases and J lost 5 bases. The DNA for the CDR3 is TGTGCCAGCAAGTCCGGGACAGGGTGGGAGACCCAGTACTTC. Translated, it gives CASKSGTGWETQYF.

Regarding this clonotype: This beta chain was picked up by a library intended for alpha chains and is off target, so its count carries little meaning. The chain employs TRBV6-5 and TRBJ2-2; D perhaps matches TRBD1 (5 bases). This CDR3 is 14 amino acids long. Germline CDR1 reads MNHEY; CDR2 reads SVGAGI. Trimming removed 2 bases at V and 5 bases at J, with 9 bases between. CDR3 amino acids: CASSYATETGELFF. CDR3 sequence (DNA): TGTGCCAGCAGTTACGCGACAGAAACCGGGGAGCTGTTTTTT.

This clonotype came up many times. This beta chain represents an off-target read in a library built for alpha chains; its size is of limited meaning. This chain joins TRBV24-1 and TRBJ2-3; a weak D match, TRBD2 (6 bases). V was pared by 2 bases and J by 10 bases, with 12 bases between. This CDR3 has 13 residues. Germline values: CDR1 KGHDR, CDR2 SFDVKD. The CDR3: CATSDSDYQAQYF. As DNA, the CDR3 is TGTGCCACCAGTGATTCGGACTATCAGGCGCAGTATTTT.

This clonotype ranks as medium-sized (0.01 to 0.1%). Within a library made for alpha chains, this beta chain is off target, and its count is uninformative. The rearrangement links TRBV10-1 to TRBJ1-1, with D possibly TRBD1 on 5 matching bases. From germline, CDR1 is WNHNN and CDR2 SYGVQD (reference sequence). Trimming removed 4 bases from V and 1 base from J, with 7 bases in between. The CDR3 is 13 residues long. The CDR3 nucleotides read TGCGCCAGCAGTGTGACAGCGAACACTGAAGCTTTCTTT. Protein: CASSVTANTEAFF.

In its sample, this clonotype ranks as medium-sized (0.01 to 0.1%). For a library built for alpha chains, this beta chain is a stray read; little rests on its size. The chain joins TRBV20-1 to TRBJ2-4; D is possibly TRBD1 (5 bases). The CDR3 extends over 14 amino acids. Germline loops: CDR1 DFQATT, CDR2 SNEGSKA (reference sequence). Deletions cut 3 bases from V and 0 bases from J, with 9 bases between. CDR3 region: CSARIQGAKNIQYF. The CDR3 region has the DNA TGCAGTGCTAGGATCCAGGGAGCCAAAAACATTCAGTACTTC.

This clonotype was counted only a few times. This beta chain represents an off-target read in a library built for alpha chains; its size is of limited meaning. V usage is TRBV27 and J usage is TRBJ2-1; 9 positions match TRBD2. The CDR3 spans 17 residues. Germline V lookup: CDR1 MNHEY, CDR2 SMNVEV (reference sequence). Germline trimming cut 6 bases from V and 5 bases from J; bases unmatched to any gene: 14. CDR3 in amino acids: CASSLGFRGRENNEQFF. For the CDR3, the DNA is TGTGCCAGCAGCCTGGGATTCCGCGGGAGGGAGAACAATGAGCAGTTCTTC.

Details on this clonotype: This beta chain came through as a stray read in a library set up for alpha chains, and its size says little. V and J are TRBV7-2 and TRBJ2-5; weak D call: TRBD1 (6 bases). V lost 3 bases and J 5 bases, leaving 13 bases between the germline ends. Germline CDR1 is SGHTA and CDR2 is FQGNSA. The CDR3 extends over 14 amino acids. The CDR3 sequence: CASSFQSGEETQYF. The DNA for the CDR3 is TGTGCCAGCAGCTTCCAATCAGGGGAGGAGACCCAGTACTTC.

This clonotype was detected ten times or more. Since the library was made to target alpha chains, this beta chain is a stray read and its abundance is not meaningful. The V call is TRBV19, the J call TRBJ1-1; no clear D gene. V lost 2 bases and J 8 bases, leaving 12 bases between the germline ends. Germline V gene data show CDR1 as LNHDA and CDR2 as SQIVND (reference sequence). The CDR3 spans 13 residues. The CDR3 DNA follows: TGTGCCAGTAGTATACGGCCGTTTACGGAAGCTTTCTTT. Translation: CASSIRPFTEAFF.

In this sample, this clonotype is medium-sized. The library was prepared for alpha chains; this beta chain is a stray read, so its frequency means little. As DNA, the CDR3 is TGTGCCAGCAGTCCGGGTGACGGTAACACCGGGGAGCTGTTTTTT. Translation: CASSPGDGNTGELFF. The chain links TRBV12-3 or TRBV12-4 to TRBJ2-2; D uncertain. The CDR3 runs to 15 residues. V lost 5 bases and J 2 bases, leaving 12 bases between the germline ends.

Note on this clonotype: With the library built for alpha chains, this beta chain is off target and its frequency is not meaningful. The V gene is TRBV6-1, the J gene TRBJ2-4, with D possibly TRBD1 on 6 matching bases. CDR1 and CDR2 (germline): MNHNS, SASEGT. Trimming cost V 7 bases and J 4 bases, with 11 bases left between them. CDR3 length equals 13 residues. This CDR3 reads CASTCTGKNIQYF. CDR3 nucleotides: TGTGCCAGCACCTGTACAGGGAAAAACATTCAGTACTTC.

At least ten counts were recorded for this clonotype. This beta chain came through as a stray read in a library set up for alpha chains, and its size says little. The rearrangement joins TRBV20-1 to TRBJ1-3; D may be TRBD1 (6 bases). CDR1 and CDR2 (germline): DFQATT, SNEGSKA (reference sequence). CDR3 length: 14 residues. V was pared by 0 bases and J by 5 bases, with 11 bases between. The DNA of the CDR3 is TGCAGTGCTAGAGATAACAGGGCGAGAAACACCATATATTTT. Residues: CSARDNRARNTIYF.

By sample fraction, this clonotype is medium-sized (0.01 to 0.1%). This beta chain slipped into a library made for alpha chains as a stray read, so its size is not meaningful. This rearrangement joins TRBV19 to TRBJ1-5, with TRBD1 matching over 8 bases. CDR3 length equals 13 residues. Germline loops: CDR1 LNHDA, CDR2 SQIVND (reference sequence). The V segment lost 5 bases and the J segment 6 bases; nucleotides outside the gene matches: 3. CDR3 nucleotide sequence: TGTGCCAGTAGTGACAGGGGTGTTCAGCCCCAGCATTTT. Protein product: CASSDRGVQPQHF.

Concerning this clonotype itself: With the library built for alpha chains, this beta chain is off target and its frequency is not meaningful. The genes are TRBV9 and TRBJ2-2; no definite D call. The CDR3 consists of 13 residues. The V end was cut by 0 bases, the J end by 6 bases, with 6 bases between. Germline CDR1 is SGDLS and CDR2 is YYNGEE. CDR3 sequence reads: CASSVGPSGELFF. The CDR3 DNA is TGTGCCAGCAGCGTAGGACCTTCCGGGGAGCTGTTTTTT.

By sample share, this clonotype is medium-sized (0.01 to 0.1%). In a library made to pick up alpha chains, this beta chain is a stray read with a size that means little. The CDR3 DNA sequence: TGCAGTGCTAGATCCCCTGGGCAGGGAGGAGCTTTCTTT. This translates into CSARSPGQGGAFF. V is TRBV20-1 and J is TRBJ1-1, with a weak D call TRBD1 (5 bases). The CDR3 covers 13 residues. The germline V and J ends were trimmed by 2 bases and 10 bases, with 17 bases remaining between them. CDR1 is DFQATT, CDR2 SNEGSKA, per germline (reference sequence).

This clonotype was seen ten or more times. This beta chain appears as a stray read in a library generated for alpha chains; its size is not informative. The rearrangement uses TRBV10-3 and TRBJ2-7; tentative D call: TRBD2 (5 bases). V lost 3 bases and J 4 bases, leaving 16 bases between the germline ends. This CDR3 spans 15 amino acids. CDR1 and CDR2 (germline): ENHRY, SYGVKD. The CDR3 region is CAISDPRERRYEQYF. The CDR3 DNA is TGTGCCATCAGTGACCCGAGGGAGCGGAGGTACGAGCAGTACTTC.

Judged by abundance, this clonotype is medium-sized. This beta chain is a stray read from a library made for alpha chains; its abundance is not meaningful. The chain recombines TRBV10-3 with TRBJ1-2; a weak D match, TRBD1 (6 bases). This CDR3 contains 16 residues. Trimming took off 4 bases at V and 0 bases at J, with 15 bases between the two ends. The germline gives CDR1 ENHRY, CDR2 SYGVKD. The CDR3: CAISVHGTPANYGYTF. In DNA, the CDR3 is TGTGCCATCAGTGTCCACGGGACACCAGCTAACTATGGCTACACCTTC.

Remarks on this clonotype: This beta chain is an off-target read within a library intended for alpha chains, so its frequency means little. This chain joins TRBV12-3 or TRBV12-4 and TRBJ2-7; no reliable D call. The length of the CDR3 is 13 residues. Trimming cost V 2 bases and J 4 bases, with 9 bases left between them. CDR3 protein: CASSLSPWYEQYF. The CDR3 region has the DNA TGTGCCAGCAGTTTAAGTCCCTGGTACGAGCAGTACTTC.

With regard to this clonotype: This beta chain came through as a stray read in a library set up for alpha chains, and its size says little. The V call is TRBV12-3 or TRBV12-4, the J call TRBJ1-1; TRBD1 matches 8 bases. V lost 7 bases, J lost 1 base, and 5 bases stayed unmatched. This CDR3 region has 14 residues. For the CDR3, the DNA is TGTGCCAGCACCTTGGACAGGGCGAACACTGAAGCTTTCTTT. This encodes CASTLDRANTEAFF.

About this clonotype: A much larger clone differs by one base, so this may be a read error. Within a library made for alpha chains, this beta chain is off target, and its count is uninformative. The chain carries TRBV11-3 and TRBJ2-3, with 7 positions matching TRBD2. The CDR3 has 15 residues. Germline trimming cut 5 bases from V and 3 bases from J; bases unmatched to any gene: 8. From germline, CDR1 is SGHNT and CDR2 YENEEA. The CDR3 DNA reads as TGTGCCAGCAGCCGTGGTGCGGGGGTAACAGATACGCAGTATTTT. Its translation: CASSRGAGVTDTQYF.

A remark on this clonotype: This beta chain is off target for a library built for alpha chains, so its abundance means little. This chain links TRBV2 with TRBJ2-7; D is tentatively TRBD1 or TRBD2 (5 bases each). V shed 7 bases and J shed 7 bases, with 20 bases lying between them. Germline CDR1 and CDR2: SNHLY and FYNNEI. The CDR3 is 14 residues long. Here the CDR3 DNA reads TGTGCCAGCAAGCCGGGGCTTGTTCGGTGGGAGCAGTACTTC. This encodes CASKPGLVRWEQYF. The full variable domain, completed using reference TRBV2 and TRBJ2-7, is EPEVTQTPSHQVTQMGQEVILRCVPISNHLYFYWYRQILGQKVEFLVSFYNNEISEKSEIFDDQFSVERPDGSNFTLKIRSTKLEDSAMYFCASKPGLVRWEQYFGPGTRLTVT.

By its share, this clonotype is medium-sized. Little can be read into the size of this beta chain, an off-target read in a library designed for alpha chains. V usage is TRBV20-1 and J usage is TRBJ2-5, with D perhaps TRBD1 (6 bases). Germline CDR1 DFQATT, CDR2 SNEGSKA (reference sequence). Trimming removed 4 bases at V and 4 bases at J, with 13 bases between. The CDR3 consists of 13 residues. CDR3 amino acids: CSATRGEGETQYF. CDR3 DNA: TGCAGTGCTACCAGGGGAGAGGGAGAGACCCAGTACTTC.

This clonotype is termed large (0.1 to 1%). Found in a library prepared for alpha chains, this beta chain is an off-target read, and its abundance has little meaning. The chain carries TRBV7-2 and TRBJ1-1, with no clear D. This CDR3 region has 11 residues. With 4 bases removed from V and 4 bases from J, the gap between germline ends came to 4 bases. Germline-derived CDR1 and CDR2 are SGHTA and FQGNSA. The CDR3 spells CASSSVTEAFF. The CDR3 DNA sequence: TGTGCCAGCAGCTCCGTCACTGAAGCTTTCTTT.

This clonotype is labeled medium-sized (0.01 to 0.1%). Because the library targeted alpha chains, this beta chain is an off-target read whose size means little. The CDR3 protein is CASSSAVAGVWETQYF. The DNA of the CDR3 is TGCGCCAGCAGCTCAGCGGTAGCGGGGGTCTGGGAGACCCAGTACTTC. The gene calls are TRBV5-1 and TRBJ2-5, with TRBD2 matching 9 bases. Germline CDR1 SGHRS, CDR2 YFSETQ. CDR3 size: 16 residues. V lost 3 bases, J lost 5 bases, and 11 bases stayed unmatched.